This T cell receptor (beta chain) stems from a study of shared clonotypes between healthy human individuals (dated by TCRdb to 2018 to 2021). Describing the broader study: A few men and a couple of women, aged 18 to 49 years, made up the cohort. For each donor, CD4 naive and CD4 memory were each run on three plates, CD8 naive on two plates, and CD8 memory on one plate. To estimate repertoire size and how much clonotype sharing occurs between individuals, the study deeply sequenced the blood TCR repertoires of five or six healthy adults. Different laboratories and diverse techniques were used to prepare libraries and sequence TCR repertoires, to increase sequencing depth and limit assay-specific biases. Leukapheresis yielded between about 0.94 and 10 billion PBMCs per donor.

CD8 naive samples were CD45RO-negative cells positively selected for CCR7, giving a CD45RA+CCR7+ population that excluded TemRA cells. The donors were healthy, HIV-negative adults with no recently reported acute infections or vaccinations. Only Caucasian adults living in Nashville, Tennessee, USA were represented among the donors. Blood was obtained by leukapheresis, after which PBMCs were separated by Ficoll-Histopaque density gradient centrifugation and cryopreserved in liquid nitrogen vapor phase. Analytical flow cytometry was used to check the purity and quantity of every magnetically sorted T cell population. Genomic DNA was isolated from every sorted fraction and measured by UV absorbance on a Nanodrop 2000c. The paper's findings and limits, for the study overall: Because the study included a small number of donors, the genetic and exposure-history diversity represented was limited. Naive subsets generally had larger estimated clonotype richness than memory subsets. Rarefaction of sorted-subset datasets indicated incomplete sequencing despite the large sequencing depth. Clonotypes shared by all four sorted-subset donors showed higher generation probabilities than non-shared clonotypes. Pairwise subsampling indicated that sequencing depth was expected to affect the degree of clonotype sharing among donors. Across a few donors, roughly 5% of naive CD4, roughly 3.8% of naive CD8, under 2.5% of memory CD4, and approximately 0.4% of memory CD8 clonotypes were shared. Sampling was restricted to blood, and TCR repertoires in tissue are likely to differ from TCR repertoires in blood.

Of note for this clone: Which antigen it targets is not known. No per-base quality is available; no much larger clone lies one base away.

Using the deep immunoSEQ assay, TCR CDR3 regions were amplified from genomic DNA by multiplex PCR. Extracted genomic DNA from each cell subset was distributed evenly across all wells of several immunoSEQ 96-well plates, and each plate was treated as a replicate. For sorted subsets, 150 to 250 ng genomic DNA, equal to some 28,000 T cell genomes, was loaded into each replicate PCR. The purified libraries were quantified using a Qubit 3.0 fluorometer, sized with a Bioanalyzer 2100, and then quantified again using the KAPA Library Quantification kit. Each immunoSEQ 96-well plate was sequenced on its own single-read 150-cycle Illumina NextSeq 550 flow cell. Turning to the authors' computational methods: Because the immunoSEQ output held only junctional sequences and lacked quality scores, the filtering could not match the filtering applied to full-length reads. Sequences were annotated with PyIR, a Python wrapper for IgBLAST v1.9, and V/J genes and CDR3 were assigned using IMGT germline references. Reads were removed for weak V/J assignments (E-value above 1e-6), missing CDR3, stop codons, out-of-frame junctions, or ambiguous translated residues. A V3J clonotype was defined by an identical inferred V gene, J gene, and CDR3 amino acid sequence. To compute the percentage overlap between repertoires, the number of shared unique clonotypes was divided by the size of the smaller repertoire. RTK rarefaction, the Chao1 estimator, and Recon v2.1 estimates of unobserved clonotypes were used to assess repertoire richness. For all TCRbeta clonotypes obtained by the gDNA method from a few donors, generation probabilities were computed with OLGA. Drawn from immuneACCESS, this table holds only the in-frame rearrangements with V and J called that TCRdb kept. Clones are partly lost; checked studies trace under half to an unresolved V gene and leave the rest unexplained. The V and J calls and the clone size are those of that table, but D and trimming were determined from the DNA. This sample has roughly 1,800,000 clones in its table, and roughly 95% of those were observed once. 0.95% to 1.5% of the sample is held by the ten biggest clonotypes.

The germline V and J ends show losses of 8 bases and 8 bases respectively, and no gene match explains 8 bases of the junction. Reading the germline V gene gives CDR1 SGHAT and CDR2 FQNNGV. The CDR3 sequence holds 13 residues, the cysteine and phenylalanine included. The kept DNA is CDR3 alone, 39 bases in frame from the first base. The sequence joins TRBV11-2 to TRBJ2-1; 8 central bases correspond to TRBD2. The sequence was obtained from a man aged 18 to 30 in good health. The source material was naive CD8+ T cells sorted from blood. The cell subset or site label here, explained by the study, means: CD45RA+CCR7+. The DNA sequence is TGTGCCAGCCTTAGCGGGATGCATGATGAGCAGTTCTTC. Translated, it gives CASLSGMHDEQFF.